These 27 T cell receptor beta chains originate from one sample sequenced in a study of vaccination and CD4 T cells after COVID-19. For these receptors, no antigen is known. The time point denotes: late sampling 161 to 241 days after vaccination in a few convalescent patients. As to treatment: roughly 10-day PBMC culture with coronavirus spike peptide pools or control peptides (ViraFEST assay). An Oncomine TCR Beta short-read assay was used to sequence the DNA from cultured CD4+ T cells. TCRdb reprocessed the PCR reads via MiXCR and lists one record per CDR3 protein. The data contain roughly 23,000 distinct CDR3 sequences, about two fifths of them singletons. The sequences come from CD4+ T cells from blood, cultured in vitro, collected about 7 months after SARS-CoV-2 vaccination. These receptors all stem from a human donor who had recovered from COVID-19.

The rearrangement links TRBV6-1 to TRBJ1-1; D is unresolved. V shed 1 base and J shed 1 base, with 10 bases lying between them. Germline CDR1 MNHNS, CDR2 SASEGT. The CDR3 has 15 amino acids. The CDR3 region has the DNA TGTGCCAGCAGTGAAGTGTCAGTCAAGAACACTGAAGCTTTCTTT. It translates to CASSEVSVKNTEAFF.

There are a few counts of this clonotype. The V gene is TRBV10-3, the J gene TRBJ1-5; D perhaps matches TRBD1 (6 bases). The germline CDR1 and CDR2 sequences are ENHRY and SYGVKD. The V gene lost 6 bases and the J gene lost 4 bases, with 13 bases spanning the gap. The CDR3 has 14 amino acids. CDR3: CAISQQGWNQPQHF. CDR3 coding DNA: TGTGCCATCAGCCAACAGGGATGGAATCAGCCCCAGCATTTT.

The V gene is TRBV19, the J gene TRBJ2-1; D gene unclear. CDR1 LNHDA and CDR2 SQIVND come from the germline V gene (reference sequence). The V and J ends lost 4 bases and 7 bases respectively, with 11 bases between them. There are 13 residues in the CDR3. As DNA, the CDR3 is TGTGCCAGTAGTAGGGCCAGCAGTAATGAGCAGTTCTTC. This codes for CASSRASSNEQFF.

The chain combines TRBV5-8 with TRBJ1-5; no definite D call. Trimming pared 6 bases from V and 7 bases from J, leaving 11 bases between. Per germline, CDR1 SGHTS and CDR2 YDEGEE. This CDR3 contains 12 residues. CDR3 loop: CASNRDLQPQHF. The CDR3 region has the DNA TGTGCCAGCAACCGTGATTTGCAGCCCCAGCATTTT.

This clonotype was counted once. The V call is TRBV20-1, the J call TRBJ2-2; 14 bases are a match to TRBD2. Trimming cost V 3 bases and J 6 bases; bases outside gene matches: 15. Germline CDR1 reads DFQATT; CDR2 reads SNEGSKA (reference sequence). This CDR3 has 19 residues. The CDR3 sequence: CSASTTGTSGSKGAGELFF. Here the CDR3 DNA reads TGCAGTGCTAGCACCACCGGGACTAGCGGGAGTAAAGGGGCCGGGGAGCTGTTTTTT.

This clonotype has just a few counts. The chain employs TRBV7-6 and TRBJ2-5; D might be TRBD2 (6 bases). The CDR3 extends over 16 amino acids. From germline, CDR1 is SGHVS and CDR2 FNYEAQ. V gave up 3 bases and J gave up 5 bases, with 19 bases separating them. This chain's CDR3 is CASSLATGARGETQYF. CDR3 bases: TGTGCCAGCAGCTTGGCCACGGGAGCTCGTGGGGAGACCCAGTACTTC.

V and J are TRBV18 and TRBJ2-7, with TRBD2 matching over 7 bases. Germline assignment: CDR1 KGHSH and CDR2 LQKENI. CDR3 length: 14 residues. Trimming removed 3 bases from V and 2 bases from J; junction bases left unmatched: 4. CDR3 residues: CASSPGGFAYEQYF. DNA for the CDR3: TGTGCCAGCTCACCCGGGGGGTTCGCCTACGAGCAGTACTTC.

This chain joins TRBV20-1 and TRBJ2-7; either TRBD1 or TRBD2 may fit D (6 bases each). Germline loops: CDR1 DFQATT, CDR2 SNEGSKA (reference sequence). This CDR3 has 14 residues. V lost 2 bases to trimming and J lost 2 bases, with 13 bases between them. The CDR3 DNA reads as TGCAGTGCTAGAAACCCACGGGGGCCCTACGAGCAGTACTTC. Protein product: CSARNPRGPYEQYF.

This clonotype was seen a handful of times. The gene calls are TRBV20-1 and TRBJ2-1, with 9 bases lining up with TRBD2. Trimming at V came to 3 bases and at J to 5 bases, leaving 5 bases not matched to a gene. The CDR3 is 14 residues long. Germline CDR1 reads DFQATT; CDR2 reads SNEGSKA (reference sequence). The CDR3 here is CSARYSGRNNEQFF. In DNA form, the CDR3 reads TGCAGTGCTAGGTATAGCGGGAGAAACAATGAGCAGTTCTTC.

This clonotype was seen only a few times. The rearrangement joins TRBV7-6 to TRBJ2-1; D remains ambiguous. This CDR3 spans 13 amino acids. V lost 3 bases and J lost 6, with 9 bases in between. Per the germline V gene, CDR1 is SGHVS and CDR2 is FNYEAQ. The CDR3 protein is CASSFPASNEQFF. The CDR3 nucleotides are TGTGCCAGCAGCTTCCCGGCGAGCAATGAGCAGTTCTTC. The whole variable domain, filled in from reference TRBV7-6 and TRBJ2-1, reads GAGVSQSPRYKVTKRGQDVALRCDPISGHVSLYWYRQALGQGPEFLTYFNYEAQQDKSGLPNDRFSAERPEGSISTLTIQRTEQRDSAMYRCASSFPASNEQFFGPGTRLTVL.

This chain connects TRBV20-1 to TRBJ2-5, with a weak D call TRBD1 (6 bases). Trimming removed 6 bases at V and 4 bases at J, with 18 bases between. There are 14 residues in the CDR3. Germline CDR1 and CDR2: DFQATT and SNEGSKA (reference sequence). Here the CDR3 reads CSANGGRVVETQYF. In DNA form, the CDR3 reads TGCAGTGCAAATGGGGGCAGGGTTGTAGAGACCCAGTACTTC.

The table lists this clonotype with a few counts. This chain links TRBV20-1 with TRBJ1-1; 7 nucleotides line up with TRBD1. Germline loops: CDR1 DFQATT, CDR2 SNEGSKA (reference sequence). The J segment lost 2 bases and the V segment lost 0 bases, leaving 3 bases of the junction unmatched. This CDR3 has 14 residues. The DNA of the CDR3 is TGCAGTGCTAGAGACGGGACAGTAAACACTGAAGCTTTCTTT. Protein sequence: CSARDGTVNTEAFF.

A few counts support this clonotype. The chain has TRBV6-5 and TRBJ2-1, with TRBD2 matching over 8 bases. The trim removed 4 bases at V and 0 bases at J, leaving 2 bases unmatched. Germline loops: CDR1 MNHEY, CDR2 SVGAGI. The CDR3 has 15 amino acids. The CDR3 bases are TGTGCCAGCAGTTGGAGCGGGAGCTCCTACAATGAGCAGTTCTTC. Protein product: CASSWSGSSYNEQFF.

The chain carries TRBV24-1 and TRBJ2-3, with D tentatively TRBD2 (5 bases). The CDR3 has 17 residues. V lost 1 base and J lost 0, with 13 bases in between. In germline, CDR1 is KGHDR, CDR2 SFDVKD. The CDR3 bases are TGTGCCACCAGTGATTTAGAGGGAGTACCTAGCACAGATACGCAGTATTTT. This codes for CATSDLEGVPSTDTQYF.

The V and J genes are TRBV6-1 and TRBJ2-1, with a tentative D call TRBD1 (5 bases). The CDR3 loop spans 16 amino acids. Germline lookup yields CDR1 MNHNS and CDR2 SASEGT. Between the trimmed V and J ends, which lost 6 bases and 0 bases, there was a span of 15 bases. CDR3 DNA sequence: TGTGCCAGCAGGAGGCAGGGCGAGAGCTCCTACAATGAGCAGTTCTTC. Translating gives CASRRQGESSYNEQFF.

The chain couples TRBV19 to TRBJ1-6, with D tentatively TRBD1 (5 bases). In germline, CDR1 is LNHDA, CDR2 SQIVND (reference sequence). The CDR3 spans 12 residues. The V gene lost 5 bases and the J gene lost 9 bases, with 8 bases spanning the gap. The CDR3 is CASSVQGSPLHF. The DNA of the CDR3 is TGTGCCAGTAGTGTCCAGGGTTCACCCCTCCACTTT.

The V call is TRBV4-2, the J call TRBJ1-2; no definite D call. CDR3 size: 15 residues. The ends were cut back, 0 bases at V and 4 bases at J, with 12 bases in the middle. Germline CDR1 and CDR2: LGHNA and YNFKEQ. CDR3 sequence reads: CASSQDRGYSYGYTF. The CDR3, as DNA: TGTGCCAGCAGCCAAGATCGAGGGTATTCCTATGGCTACACCTTC.

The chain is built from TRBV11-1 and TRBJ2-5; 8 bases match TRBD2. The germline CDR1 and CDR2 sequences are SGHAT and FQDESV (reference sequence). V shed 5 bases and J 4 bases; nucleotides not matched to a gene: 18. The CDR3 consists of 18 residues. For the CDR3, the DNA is TGTGCCAGCAGCCGGAGGTGGACTAGCCTCGAGATGGGAGAGACCCAGTACTTC. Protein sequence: CASSRRWTSLEMGETQYF.

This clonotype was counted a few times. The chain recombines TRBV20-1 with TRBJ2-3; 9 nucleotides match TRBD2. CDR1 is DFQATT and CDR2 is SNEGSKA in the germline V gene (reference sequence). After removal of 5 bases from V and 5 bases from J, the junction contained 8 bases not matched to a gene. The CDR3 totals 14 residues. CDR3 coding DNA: TGCAGTGCTCGGGGCGGGGGGGCGGGAGATACGCAGTATTTT. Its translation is CSARGGGAGDTQYF.

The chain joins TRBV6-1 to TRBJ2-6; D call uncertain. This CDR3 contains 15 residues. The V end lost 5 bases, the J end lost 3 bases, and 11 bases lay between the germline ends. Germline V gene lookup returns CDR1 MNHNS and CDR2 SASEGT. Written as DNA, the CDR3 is TGTGCCAGCAGTCCGCTTGTGGGTGGGGCCAACGTCCTGACTTTC. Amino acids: CASSPLVGGANVLTF.

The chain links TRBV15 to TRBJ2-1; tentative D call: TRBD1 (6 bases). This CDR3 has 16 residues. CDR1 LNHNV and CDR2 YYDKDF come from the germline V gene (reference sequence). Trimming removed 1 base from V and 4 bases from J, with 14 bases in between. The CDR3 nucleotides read TGTGCCACCAGCAGAGCAGGGGCTTTCCCTTACAATGAGCAGTTCTTC. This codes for CATSRAGAFPYNEQFF. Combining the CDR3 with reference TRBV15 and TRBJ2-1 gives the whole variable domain DAMVIQNPRYQVTQFGKPVTLSCSQTLNHNVMYWYQQKSSQAPKLLFHYYDKDFNNEADTPDNFQSRRPNTSFCFLDIRSPGLGDTAMYLCATSRAGAFPYNEQFFGPGTRLTVL.

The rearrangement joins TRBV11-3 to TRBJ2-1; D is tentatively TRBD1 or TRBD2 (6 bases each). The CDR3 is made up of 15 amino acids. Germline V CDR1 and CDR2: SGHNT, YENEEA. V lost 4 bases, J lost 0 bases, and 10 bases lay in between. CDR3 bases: TGTGCCAGCAGCTCCGGGGGCGACTCCTACAATGAGCAGTTCTTC. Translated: CASSSGGDSYNEQFF. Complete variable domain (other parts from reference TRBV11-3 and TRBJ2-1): EAGVVQSPRYKIIEKKQPVAFWCNPISGHNTLYWYLQNLGQGPELLIRYENEEAVDDSQLPKDRFSAERLKGVDSTLKIQPAELGDSAVYLCASSSGGDSYNEQFFGPGTRLTVL.

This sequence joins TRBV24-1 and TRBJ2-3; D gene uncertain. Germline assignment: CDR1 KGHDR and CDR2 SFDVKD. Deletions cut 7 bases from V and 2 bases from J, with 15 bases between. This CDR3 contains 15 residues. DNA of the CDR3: TGTGCCACCAGGGGCCAAGACCCCTCCACAGATACGCAGTATTTT. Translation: CATRGQDPSTDTQYF.

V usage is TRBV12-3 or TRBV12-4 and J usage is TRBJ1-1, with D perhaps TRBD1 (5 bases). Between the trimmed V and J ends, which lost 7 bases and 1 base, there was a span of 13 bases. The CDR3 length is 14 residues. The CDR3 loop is CASNKGTWNTEAFF. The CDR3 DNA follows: TGTGCCAGCAACAAGGGGACTTGGAACACTGAAGCTTTCTTT.

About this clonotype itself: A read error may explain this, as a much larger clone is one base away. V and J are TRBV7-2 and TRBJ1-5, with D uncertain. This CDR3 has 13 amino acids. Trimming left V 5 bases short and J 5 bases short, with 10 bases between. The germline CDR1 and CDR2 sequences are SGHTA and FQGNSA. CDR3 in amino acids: CASSLQADQPQHF. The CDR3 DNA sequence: TGTGCCAGCAGCCTCCAGGCCGATCAGCCCCAGCATTTT.

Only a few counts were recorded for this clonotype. CDR3 coding DNA: TGCAGCAAAACCACCGGGGGGATGGGAGGCACAGATACGCAGTATTTT. Translating it yields CSKTTGGMGGTDTQYF. The chain has TRBV20-1 and TRBJ2-3, with TRBD2 matching 7 bases. This CDR3 has 16 residues. Germline values: CDR1 DFQATT, CDR2 SNEGSKA (reference sequence).

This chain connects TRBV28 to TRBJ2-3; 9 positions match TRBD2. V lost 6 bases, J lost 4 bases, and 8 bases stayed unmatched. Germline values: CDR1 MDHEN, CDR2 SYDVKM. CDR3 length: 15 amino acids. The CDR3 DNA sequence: TGTGCCAGCAGCGTGGCGGGAGGGGGGCCAGATACGCAGTATTTT. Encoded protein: CASSVAGGGPDTQYF.